This note documents a single TCR beta chain sequence. One entry per CDR3 protein results from TCRdb running MiXCR on the 5' RACE reads. The repertoire holds 200,000 to 300,000 distinct CDR3 sequences, roughly 8.2% seen once, with around 4.4% in the top ten. This sample is part of a study of CD8 T cells in ankylosing spondylitis. From germline, CDR1 is MNHEY and CDR2 SVGAGI. V lost 2 bases, J lost 5 bases, and 15 bases lay in between. The CDR3 consists of 15 residues. The J gene is TRBJ2-5, the V gene TRBV6-5; weak D call: TRBD1 (5 bases). The sample consisted of blood, either unsorted or a sorted T cell fraction (not recorded which). The source is a female donor with ankylosing spondylitis or in good health (not recorded which). This CDR3 reads CASSYADRRIETQYF. Here the CDR3 DNA reads TGTGCCAGCAGTTACGCCGACAGAAGGATCGAGACCCAGTACTTC.